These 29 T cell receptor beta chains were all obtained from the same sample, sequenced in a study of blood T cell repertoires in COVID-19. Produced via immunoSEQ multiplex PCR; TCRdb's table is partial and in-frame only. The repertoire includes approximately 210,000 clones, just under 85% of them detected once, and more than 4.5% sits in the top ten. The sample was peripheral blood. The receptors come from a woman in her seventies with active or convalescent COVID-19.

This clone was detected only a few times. The CDR3 region has the DNA TGTGCCAGCAGCGCAGCCGGGACAGAGAATTCACCCCTCCACTTT. Its protein product is CASSAAGTENSPLHF. The chain recombines TRBV9 with TRBJ1-6, with 7 nucleotides matching TRBD1. This CDR3 is built from 15 residues. CDR1 SGDLS and CDR2 YYNGEE come from the germline V gene. With V trimmed by 3 bases and J by 7 bases, 7 bases remained unmatched.

CDR3: CASSLRTDYGYTF. Here the CDR3 DNA reads TGTGCCAGCAGCCTCCGGACAGATTATGGCTACACCTTC. The chain employs TRBV7-3 and TRBJ1-2; D is perhaps TRBD1 (6 bases). This CDR3 is built from 13 residues. Germline lookup yields CDR1 SGHTA and CDR2 FQGTGA. The V end lost 5 bases, the J end lost 5 bases, and 12 bases lay between the germline ends.

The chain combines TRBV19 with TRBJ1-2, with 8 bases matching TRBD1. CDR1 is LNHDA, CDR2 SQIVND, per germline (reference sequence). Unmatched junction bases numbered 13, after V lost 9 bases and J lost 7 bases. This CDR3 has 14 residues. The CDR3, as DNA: TGTGCCAGCGACCCAGGGGGCGCGCAATTTGGCTACACCTTC. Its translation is CASDPGGAQFGYTF.

The chain's CDR3 is CASRGTGGKLFF. For the CDR3, the DNA is TGTGCCAGCAGGGGGACAGGGGGAAAACTGTTTTTT. The V call is TRBV12-3 or TRBV12-4, the J call TRBJ1-4; TRBD1 aligns across 11 bases. This CDR3 spans 12 amino acids. V dropped 6 bases and J dropped 10; count of bases not matched to a gene: 1.

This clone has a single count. The CDR3 coding sequence is TGTGCCAGCAGCAACAGTCCAGGGTCGGCAGGAAACACCATATATTTT. It codes for CASSNSPGSAGNTIYF. The chain is built from TRBV3-1 (or the pseudogene TRBV3-2) and TRBJ1-3, with a tentative D call TRBD1 (5 bases). Germline CDR1 is LGHDT and CDR2 is YNNKEL (reference sequence). This CDR3 has 16 residues. V was pared by 5 bases and J by 4 bases, with 18 bases between.

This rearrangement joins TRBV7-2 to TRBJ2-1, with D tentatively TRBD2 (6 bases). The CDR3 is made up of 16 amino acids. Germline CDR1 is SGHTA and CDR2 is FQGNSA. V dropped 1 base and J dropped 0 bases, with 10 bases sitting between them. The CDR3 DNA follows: TGTGCCAGCAGCTTAGATAGCGGCATCTCCTACAATGAGCAGTTCTTC. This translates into CASSLDSGISYNEQFF.

CDR3 nucleotides: TGTGCCAGCTCACTCCGGACTAGCGAGTACAATGAGCAGTTCTTC. Translation gives CASSLRTSEYNEQFF. The chain joins TRBV18 to TRBJ2-1; 9 positions agree with TRBD2. The CDR3 is 15 residues long. Germline CDR1 KGHSH, CDR2 LQKENI. The trim removed 4 bases at V and 4 bases at J, leaving 5 bases unmatched.

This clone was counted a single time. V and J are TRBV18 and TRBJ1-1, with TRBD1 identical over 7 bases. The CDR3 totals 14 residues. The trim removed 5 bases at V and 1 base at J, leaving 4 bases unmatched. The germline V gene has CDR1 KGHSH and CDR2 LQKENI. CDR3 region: CASSGQVENTEAFF. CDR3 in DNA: TGTGCCAGCTCAGGACAGGTAGAGAACACTGAAGCTTTCTTT.

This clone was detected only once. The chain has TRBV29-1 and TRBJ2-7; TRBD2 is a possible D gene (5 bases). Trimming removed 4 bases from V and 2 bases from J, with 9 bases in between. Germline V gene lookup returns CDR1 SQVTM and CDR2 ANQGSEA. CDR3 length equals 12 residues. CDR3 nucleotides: TGCAGCGTTGGAGGGTTGGCCTACGAGCAGTACTTC. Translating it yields CSVGGLAYEQYF.

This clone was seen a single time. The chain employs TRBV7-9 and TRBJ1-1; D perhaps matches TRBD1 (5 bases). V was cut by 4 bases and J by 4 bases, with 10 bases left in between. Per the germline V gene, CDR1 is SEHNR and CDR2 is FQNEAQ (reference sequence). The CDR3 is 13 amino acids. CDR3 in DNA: TGTGCCAGCAGCTCCCAGGGTCTCACTGAAGCTTTCTTT. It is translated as CASSSQGLTEAFF.

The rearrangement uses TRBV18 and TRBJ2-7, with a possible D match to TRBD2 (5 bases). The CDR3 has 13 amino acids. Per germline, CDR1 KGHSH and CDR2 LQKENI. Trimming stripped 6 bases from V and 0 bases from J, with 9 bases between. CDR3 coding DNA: TGTGCCAGCTCGCCCGGGATCTCCTACGAGCAGTACTTC. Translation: CASSPGISYEQYF.

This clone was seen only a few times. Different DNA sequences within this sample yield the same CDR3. CDR3 coding DNA: TGTGCCAGCAGCCCTCGGCAGGGCTATGGCTACACCTTC. Translation: CASSPRQGYGYTF. The gene calls are TRBV5-4 and TRBJ1-2; tentatively, D is TRBD1 (5 bases). The germline gives CDR1 SGHNT, CDR2 YYREEE (reference sequence). V lost 4 bases and J lost 4, with 11 bases in between. This CDR3 region has 13 residues.

CDR3 sequence (DNA): TGTGCCAGCAGCTTGGGTGCCCAGGGGGTGGATCAGCCCCAGCATTTT. Its protein is CASSLGAQGVDQPQHF. The gene calls are TRBV5-6 and TRBJ1-5; 7 positions match TRBD1. The J segment lost 5 bases and the V segment lost 0 bases, leaving 8 bases of the junction unmatched. The CDR3 runs 16 residues. Germline V gene data show CDR1 as SGHDT and CDR2 as YYEEEE.

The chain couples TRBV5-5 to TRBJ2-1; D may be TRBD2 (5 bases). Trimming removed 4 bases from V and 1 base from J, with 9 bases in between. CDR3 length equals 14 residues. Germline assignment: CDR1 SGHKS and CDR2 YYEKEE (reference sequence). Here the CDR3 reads CASSAGLSYNEQFF. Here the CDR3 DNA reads TGTGCCAGCAGCGCCGGACTTTCCTACAATGAGCAGTTCTTC.

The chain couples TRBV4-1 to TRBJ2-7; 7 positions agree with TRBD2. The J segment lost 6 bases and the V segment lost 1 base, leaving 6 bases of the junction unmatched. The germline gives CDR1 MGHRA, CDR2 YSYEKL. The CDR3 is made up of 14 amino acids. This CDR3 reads CASSQGVGRAEQYF. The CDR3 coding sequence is TGCGCCAGCAGCCAAGGTGTAGGGAGGGCCGAGCAGTACTTC.

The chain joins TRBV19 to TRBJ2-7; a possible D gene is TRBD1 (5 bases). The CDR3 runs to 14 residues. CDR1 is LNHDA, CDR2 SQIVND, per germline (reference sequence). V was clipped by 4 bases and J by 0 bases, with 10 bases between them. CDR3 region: CASSRRQNSYEQYF. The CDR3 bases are TGTGCCAGTAGTAGGAGACAGAACTCCTACGAGCAGTACTTC.

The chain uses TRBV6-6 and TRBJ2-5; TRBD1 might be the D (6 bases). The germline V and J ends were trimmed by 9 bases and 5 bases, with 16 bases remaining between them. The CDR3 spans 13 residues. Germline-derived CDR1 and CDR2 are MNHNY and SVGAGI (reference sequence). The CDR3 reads CASQQGSAETQYF. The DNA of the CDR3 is TGTGCCAGTCAACAGGGCTCCGCTGAGACCCAGTACTTC.

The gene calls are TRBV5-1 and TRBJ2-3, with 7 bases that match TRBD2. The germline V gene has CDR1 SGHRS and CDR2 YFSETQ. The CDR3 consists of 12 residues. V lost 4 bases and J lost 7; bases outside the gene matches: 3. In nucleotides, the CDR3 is TGCGCCAGCAGCGGGGGACTACATACGCAGTATTTT. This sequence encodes CASSGGLHTQYF.

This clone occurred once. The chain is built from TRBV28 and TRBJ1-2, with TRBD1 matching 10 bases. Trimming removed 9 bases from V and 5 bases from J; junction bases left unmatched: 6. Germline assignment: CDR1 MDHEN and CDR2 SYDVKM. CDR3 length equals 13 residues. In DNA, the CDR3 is TGTGCCAGTAGACAGGGGGCACGGTATGGCTACACCTTC. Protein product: CASRQGARYGYTF.

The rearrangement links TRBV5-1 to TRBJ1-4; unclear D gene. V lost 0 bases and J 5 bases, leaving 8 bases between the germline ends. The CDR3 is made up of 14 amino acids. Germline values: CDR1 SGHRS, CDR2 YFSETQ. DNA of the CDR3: TGCGCCAGCAGCTTGGAACAGAAAAATGAAAAACTGTTTTTT. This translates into CASSLEQKNEKLFF.

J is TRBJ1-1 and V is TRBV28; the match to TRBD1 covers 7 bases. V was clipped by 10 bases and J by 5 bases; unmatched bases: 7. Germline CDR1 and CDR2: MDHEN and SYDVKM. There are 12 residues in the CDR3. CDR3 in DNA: TGTGCCACAACAGGGGTTGGGACTGAAGCTTTCTTT. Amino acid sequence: CATTGVGTEAFF.

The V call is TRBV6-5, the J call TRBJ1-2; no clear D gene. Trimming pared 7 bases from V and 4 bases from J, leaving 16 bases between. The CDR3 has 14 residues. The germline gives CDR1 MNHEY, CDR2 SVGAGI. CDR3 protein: CASIEIGVPYGYTF. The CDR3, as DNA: TGTGCCAGCATCGAAATTGGAGTCCCCTATGGCTACACCTTC.

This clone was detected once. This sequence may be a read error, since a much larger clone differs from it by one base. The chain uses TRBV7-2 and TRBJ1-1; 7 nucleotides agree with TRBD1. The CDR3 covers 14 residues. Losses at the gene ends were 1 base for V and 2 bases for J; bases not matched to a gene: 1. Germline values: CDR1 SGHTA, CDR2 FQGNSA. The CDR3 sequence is CASSLEGANTEAFF. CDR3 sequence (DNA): TGTGCCAGCAGCTTAGAGGGGGCTAACACTGAAGCTTTCTTT.

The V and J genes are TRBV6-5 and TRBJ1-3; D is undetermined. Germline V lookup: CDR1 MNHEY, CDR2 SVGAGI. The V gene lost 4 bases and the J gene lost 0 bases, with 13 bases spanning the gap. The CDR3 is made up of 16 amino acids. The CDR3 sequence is CASSFTQQSSGNTIYF. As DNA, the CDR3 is TGTGCCAGCAGTTTCACCCAACAGAGCTCTGGAAACACCATATATTTT.

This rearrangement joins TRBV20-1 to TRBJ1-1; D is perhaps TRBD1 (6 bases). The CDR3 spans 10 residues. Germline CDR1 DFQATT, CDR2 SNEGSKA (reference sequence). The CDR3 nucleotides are TGCAGCCTAGGGGACAAGGAAGCTTTCTTT. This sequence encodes CSLGDKEAFF.

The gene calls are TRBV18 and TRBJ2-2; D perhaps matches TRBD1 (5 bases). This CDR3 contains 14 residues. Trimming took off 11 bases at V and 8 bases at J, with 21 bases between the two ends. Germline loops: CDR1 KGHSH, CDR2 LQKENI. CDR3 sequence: CAGAPGPAGGELFF. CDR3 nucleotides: TGTGCCGGGGCCCCCGGACCGGCTGGAGGGGAGCTGTTTTTT.

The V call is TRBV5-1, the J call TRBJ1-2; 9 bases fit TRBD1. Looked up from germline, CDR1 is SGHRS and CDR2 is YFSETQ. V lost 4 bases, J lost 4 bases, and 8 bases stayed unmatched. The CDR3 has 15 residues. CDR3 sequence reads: CASSPRGQGSYGYTF. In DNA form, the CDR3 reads TGCGCCAGCAGCCCCAGGGGACAGGGTAGCTATGGCTACACCTTC.

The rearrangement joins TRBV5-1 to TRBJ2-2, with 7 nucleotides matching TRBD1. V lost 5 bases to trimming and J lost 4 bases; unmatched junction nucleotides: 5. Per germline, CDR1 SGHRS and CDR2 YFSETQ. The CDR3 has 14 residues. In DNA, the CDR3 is TGCGCCAGCAGATCACCAGGGGGCACCGGGGAGCTGTTTTTT. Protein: CASRSPGGTGELFF. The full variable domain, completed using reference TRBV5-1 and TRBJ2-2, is KAGVTQTPRYLIKTRGQQVTLSCSPISGHRSVSWYQQTPGQGLQFLFEYFSETQRNKGNFPGRFSGRQFSNSRSEMNVSTLELGDSALYLCASRSPGGTGELFFGEGSRLTVL.

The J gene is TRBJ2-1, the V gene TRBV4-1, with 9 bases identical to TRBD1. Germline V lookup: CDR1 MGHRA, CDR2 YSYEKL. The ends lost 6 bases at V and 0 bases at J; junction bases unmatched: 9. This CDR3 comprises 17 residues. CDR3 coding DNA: TGCGCCAGCAGAGACAGGGGGGGACGGAGCTCCTACAATGAGCAGTTCTTC. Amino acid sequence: CASRDRGGRSSYNEQFF.